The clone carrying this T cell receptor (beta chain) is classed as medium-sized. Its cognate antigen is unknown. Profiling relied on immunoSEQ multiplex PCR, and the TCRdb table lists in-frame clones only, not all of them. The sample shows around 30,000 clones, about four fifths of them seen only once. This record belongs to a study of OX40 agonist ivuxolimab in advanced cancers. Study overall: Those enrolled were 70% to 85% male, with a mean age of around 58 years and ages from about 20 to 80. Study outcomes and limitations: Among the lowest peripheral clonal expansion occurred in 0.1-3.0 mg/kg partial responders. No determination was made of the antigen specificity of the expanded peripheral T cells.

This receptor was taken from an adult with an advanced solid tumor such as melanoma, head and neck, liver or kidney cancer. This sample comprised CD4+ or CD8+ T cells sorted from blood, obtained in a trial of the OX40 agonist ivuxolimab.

CDR3 protein: CASSQGLGGAHGYTF. In DNA form, the CDR3 reads TGCGCCAGCAGCCAAGGGCTCGGGGGCGCCCATGGCTACACCTTC. The chain links TRBV4-1 to TRBJ1-2; D is perhaps TRBD1 (6 bases). Germline V gives CDR1 MGHRA, CDR2 YSYEKL. V was clipped by 1 base and J by 6 bases, with 15 bases between them. The CDR3 length is 15 residues.